This TCR beta chain was identified during a study of molecular identifiers for immune sequencing clone quantification. There are 15 residues in the CDR3. Trimming at V came to 8 bases and at J to 2 bases, leaving 10 bases not matched to a gene. Germline lookup yields CDR1 MNHEY and CDR2 SMNVEV (reference sequence). TCRdb re-called the PCR reads with MiXCR, one entry per CDR3 protein. The profile covers about half a million distinct CDR3 sequences, with about a fifth appearing a single time and under 0.85% taken by the ten largest. The authors gated naive CD8 T cells as CD8+CD4-CCR7+CD45RA+ for sorting.

The chain joins TRBV27 to TRBJ2-7, with 9 bases fitting TRBD2. The source material was naive CD8+ T cells from blood, with Jurkat cell RNA spiked in. The subset: FACS-sorted CD8+CD4-CCR7+CD45RA+ naive T cells. The receptor was derived from a human donor in good health. Some libraries in this study had Jurkat cell RNA spiked in. DNA of the CDR3: TGTGCCAGCGGATCTAGCGGGGTCCCTGCCTACGAGCAGTACTTC. Translation gives CASGSSGVPAYEQYF.